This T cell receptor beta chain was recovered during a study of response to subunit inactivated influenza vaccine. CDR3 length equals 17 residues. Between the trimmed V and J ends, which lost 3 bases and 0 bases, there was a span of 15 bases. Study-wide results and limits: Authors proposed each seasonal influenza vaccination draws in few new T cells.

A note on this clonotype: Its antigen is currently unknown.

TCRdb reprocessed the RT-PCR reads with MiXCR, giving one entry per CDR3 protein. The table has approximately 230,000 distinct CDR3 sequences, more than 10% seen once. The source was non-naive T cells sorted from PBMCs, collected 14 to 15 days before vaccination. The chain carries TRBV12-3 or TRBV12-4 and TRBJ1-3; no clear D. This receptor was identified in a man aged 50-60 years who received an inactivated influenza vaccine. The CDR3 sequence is CASSFVEGRHSGNTIYF. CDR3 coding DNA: TGTGCCAGCAGTTTTGTCGAGGGCAGGCACTCTGGAAACACCATATATTTT.